The T cell receptor (beta chain) under discussion was sequenced for a study of post-analysis software for immune sequencing data. About the research overall: The courses of disease that were included comprised relapsing-remitting, secondary progressive and progressive-relapsing multiple sclerosis. Findings and caveats of the study: Controls had significantly higher normalized Chao1 diversity than multiple sclerosis patients. Among 5 or 6 TRBV segments more frequent in patients than controls were TRBV5-6, TRBV5-1 and TRBV20-1.

The CDR3 contains 12 residues. Deletions cut 2 bases from V and 4 bases from J, with 6 bases between. Comment on this clonotype: Its target is not known.

Unique-molecular-identifier-tagged TCR beta cDNA libraries were used. Input amounts of 1 to 10 million T cells were used. These gave 500,000 or so cDNA molecules, so each molecule approximated one T cell. Via MiXCR, TCRdb re-called the PCR reads, giving one row per CDR3 protein. The table has approximately 730,000 distinct CDR3 sequences, more than 45% seen once. The specimen was blood. The chain couples TRBV12-3 or TRBV12-4 to TRBJ2-7; no reliable D call. This receptor was taken from a girl aged 5-17 years with multiple sclerosis. The CDR3 loop reads CASSLYQYEQYF. Here the CDR3 DNA reads TGTGCCAGCAGTTTATATCAGTACGAGCAGTACTTC.